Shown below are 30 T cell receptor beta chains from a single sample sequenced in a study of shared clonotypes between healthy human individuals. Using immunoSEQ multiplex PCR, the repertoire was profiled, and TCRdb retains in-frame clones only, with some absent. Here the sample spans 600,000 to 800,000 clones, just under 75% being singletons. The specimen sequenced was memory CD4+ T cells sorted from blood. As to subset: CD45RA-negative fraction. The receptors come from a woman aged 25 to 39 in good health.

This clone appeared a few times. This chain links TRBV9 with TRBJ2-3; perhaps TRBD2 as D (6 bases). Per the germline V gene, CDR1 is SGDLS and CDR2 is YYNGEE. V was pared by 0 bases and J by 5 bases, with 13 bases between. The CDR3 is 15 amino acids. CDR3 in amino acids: CASSVVGMGGDTQYF. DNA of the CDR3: TGTGCCAGCAGCGTAGTGGGCATGGGGGGAGATACGCAGTATTTT.

CDR3 residues: CASRNRTGPHEQYF. In DNA, the CDR3 is TGTGCCAGCAGGAATAGGACAGGGCCCCACGAGCAGTACTTC. The J gene is TRBJ2-7, the V gene TRBV19, with 8 bases matching TRBD1. V lost 9 bases, J lost 5 bases, and 12 bases stayed unmatched. CDR3 length: 14 residues. The germline CDR1 and CDR2 sequences are LNHDA and SQIVND (reference sequence). Variable domain in full (rest from reference TRBV19 and TRBJ2-7): DGGITQSPKYLFRKEGQNVTLSCEQNLNHDAMYWYRQDPGQGLRLIYYSQIVNDFQKGDIAEGYSVSREKKESFPLTVTSAQKNPTAFYLCASRNRTGPHEQYFGPGTRLTVT.

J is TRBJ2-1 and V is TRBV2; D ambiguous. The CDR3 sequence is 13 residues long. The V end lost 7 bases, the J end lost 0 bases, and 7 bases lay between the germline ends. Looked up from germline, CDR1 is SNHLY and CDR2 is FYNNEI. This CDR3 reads CASTGDSYNEQFF. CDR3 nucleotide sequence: TGTGCCAGCACTGGGGACTCCTACAATGAGCAGTTCTTC.

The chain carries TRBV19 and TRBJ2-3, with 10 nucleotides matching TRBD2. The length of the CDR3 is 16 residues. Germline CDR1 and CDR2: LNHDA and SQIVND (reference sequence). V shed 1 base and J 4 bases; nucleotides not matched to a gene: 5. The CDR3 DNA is TGTGCCAGTAGTATAGGACCTAGCGGGAGATCAGATACGCAGTATTTT. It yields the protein CASSIGPSGRSDTQYF.

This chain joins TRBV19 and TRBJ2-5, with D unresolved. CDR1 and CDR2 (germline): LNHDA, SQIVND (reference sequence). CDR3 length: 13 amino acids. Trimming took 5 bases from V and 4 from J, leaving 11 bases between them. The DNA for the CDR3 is TGTGCCAGTAGTCTCCAGGTCGCAGAGACCCAGTACTTC. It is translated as CASSLQVAETQYF.

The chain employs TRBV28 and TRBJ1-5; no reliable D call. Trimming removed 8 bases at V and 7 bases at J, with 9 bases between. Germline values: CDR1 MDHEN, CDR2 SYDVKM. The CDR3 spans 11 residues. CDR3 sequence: CASGEVQPQHF. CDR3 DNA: TGTGCCAGCGGGGAGGTACAGCCCCAGCATTTT.

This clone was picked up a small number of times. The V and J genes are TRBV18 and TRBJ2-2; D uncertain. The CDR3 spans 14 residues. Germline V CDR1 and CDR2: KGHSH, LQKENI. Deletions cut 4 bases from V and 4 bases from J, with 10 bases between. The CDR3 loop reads CASSQDRTTGELFF. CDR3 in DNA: TGTGCCAGCTCACAGGACCGTACCACCGGGGAGCTGTTTTTT.

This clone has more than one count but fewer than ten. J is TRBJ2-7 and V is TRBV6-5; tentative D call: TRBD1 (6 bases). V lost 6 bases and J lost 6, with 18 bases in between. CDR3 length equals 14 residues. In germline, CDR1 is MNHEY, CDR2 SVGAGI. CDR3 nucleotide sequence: TGTGCCAGCAGCCCCCTAGGGGCAGGGGTCGAGCAGTACTTC. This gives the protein CASSPLGAGVEQYF.

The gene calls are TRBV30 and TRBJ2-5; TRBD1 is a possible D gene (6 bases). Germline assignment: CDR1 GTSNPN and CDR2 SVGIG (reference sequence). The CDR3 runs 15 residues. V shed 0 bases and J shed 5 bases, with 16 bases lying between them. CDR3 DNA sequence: TGTGCCTGGAGTGTAAAACAGGGAAGCTGGGAGACCCAGTACTTC. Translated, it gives CAWSVKQGSWETQYF.

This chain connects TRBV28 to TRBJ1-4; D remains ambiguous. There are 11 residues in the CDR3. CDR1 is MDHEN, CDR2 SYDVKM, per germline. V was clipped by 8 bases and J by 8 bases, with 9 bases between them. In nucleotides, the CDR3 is TGTGCCAGCGGTACAGAGGAAAAACTGTTTTTT. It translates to CASGTEEKLFF.

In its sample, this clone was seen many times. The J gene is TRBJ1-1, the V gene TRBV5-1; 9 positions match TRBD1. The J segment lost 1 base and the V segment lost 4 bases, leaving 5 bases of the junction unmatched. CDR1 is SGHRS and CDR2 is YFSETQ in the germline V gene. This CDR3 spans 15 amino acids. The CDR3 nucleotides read TGCGCCAGCAGCGGGACAGGGCCCCAGAACACTGAAGCTTTCTTT. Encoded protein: CASSGTGPQNTEAFF.

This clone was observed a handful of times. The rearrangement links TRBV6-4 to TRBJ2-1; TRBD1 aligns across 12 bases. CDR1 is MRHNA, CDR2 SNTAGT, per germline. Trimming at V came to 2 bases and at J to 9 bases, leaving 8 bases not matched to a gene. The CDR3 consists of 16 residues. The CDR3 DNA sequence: TGTGCCAGCAGTGACGCCCCGGGACAGGGGGCTAGTGAGCAGTTCTTC. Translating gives CASSDAPGQGASEQFF.

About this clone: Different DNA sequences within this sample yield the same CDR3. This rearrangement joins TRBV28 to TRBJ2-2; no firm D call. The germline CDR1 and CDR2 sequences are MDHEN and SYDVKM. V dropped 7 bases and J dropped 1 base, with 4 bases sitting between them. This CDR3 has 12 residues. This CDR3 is CASTENTGELFF. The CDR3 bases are TGTGCCAGCACGGAGAACACCGGGGAGCTGTTTTTT.

The CDR3 coding sequence is TGTGCCAGCAGACGCTTTCAGGGGGTGGTGAACACTGAAGCTTTCTTT. Protein product: CASRRFQGVVNTEAFF. V and J are TRBV27 and TRBJ1-1; 7 bases are shared with TRBD1. The germline gives CDR1 MNHEY, CDR2 SMNVEV (reference sequence). The V segment lost 6 bases and the J segment 0 bases; nucleotides outside the gene matches: 10. This CDR3 has 16 residues.

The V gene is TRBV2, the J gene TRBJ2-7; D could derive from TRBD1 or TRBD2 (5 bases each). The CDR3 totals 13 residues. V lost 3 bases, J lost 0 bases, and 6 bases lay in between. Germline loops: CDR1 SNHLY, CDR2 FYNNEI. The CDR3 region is CASSDGGSYEQYF. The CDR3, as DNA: TGTGCCAGCAGTGATGGGGGCTCCTACGAGCAGTACTTC.

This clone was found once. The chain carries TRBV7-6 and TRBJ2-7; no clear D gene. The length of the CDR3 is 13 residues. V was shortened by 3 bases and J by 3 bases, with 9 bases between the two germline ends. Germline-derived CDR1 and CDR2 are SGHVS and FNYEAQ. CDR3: CASSFNTNYEQYF. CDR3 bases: TGTGCCAGCAGCTTCAATACAAACTACGAGCAGTACTTC.

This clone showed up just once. The CDR3 region is CASSITGDQPQHF. CDR3 nucleotide sequence: TGTGCCAGTAGTATAACTGGAGATCAGCCCCAGCATTTT. J is TRBJ1-5 and V is TRBV19; D is uncertain. The length of the CDR3 is 13 residues. In germline, CDR1 is LNHDA, CDR2 SQIVND (reference sequence). V was trimmed by 2 bases and J by 5 bases, leaving 7 bases between them.

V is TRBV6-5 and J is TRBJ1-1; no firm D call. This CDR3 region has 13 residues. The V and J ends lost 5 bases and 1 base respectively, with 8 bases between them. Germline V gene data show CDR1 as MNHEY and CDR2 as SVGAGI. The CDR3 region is CASSRYANTEAFF. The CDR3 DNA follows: TGTGCCAGCAGTCGATATGCGAACACTGAAGCTTTCTTT.

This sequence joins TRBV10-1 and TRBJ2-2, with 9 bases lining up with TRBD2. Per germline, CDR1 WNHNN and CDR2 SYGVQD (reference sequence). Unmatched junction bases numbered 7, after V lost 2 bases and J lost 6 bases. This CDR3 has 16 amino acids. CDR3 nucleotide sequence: TGCGCCAGCAGTGAGGCGGGAGGGCCTCGGGCCGGGGAGCTGTTTTTT. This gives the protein CASSEAGGPRAGELFF.

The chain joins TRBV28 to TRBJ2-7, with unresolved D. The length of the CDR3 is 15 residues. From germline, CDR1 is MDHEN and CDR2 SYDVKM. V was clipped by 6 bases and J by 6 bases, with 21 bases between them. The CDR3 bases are TGTGCCAGCAGCCTATCCTTCGGCCGCGCGGCCGAGCAGTACTTC. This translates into CASSLSFGRAAEQYF.

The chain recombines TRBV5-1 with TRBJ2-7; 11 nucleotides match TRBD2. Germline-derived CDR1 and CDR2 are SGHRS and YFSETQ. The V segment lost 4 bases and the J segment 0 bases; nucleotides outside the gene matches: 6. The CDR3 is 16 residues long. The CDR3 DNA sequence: TGCGCCAGCAGCCCGGGAGGGACTAGCGGCTCCTACGAGCAGTACTTC. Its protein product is CASSPGGTSGSYEQYF.

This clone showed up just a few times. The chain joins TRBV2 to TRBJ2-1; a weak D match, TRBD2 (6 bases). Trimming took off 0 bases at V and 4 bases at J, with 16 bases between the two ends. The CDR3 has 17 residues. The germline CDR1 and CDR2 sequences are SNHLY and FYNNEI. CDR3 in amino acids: CASSEAGAGIYYNEQFF. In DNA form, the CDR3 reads TGTGCCAGCAGTGAAGCTGGCGCGGGGATCTATTACAATGAGCAGTTCTTC. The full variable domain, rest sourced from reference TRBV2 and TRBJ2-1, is EPEVTQTPSHQVTQMGQEVILRCVPISNHLYFYWYRQILGQKVEFLVSFYNNEISEKSEIFDDQFSVERPDGSNFTLKIRSTKLEDSAMYFCASSEAGAGIYYNEQFFGPGTRLTVL.

CDR3 protein: CASSYSNEGLDTQYF. Here the CDR3 DNA reads TGTGCCAGCAGTTACTCGAATGAGGGTCTAGATACGCAGTATTTT. This sequence joins TRBV6-6 and TRBJ2-3; D perhaps matches TRBD2 (5 bases). Per germline, CDR1 MNHNY and CDR2 SVGAGI (reference sequence). The CDR3 length is 15 residues. Trimming left V 0 bases short and J 5 bases short, with 12 bases between.

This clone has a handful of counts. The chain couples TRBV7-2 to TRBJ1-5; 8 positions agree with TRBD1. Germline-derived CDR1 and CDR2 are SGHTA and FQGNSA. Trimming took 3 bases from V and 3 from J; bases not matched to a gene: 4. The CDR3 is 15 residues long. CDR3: CASSLRQGFNQPQHF. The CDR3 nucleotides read TGTGCCAGCAGCTTGAGACAGGGGTTCAATCAGCCCCAGCATTTT.

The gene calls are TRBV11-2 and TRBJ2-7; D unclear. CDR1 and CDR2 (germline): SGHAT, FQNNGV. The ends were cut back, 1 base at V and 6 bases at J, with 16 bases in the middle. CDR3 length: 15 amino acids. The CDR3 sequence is CASSLAYQSRVEQYF. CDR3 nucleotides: TGTGCCAGCAGCTTAGCGTATCAGAGTAGAGTCGAGCAGTACTTC.

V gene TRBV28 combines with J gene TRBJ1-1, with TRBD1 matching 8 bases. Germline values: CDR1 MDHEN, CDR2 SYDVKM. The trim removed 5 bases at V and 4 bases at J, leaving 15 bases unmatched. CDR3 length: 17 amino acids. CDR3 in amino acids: CASSKRLRTGNSTEAFF. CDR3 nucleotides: TGTGCCAGCAGTAAACGCCTCCGGACAGGGAACAGCACTGAAGCTTTCTTT.

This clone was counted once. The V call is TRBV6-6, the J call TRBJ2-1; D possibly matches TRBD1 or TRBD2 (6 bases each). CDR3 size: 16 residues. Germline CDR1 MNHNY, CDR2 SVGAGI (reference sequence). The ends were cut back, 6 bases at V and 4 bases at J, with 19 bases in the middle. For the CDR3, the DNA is TGTGCCAGCAGAGAATCCTACGGGGGCGCTTACAATGAGCAGTTCTTC. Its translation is CASRESYGGAYNEQFF.

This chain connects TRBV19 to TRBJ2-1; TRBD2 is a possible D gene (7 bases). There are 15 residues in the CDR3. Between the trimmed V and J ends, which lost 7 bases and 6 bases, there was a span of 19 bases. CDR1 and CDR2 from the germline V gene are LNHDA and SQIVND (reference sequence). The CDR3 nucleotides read TGTGCCAGTACCGGGGCGGGAGAGGGGGGCAATGAGCAGTTCTTC. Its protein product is CASTGAGEGGNEQFF. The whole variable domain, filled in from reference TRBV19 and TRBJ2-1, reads DGGITQSPKYLFRKEGQNVTLSCEQNLNHDAMYWYRQDPGQGLRLIYYSQIVNDFQKGDIAEGYSVSREKKESFPLTVTSAQKNPTAFYLCASTGAGEGGNEQFFGPGTRLTVL.

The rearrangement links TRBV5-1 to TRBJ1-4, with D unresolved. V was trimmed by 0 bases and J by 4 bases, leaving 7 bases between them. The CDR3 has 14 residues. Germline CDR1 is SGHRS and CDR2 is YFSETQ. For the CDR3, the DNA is TGCGCCAGCAGCTTGGGGCTTGATAATGAAAAACTGTTTTTT. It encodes CASSLGLDNEKLFF.

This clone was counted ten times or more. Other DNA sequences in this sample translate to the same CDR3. The CDR3 region is CASSLGSTETQYF. CDR3 DNA: TGTGCCAGCAGCTTAGGCTCTACAGAGACCCAGTACTTC. V gene TRBV7-9 combines with J gene TRBJ2-5; unclear D gene. CDR3 length: 13 amino acids. V was shortened by 1 base and J by 4 bases, with 7 bases between the two germline ends. Germline CDR1 is SEHNR and CDR2 is FQNEAQ (reference sequence).